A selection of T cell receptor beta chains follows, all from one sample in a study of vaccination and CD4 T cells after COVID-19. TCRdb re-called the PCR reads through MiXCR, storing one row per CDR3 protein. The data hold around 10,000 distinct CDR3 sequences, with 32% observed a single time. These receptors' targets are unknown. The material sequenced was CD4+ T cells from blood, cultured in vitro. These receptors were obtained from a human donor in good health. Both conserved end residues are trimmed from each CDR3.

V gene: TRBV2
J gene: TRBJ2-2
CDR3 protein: ASSRDDRLNTGELF

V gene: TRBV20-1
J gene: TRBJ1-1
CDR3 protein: SVSHRRDTEAF

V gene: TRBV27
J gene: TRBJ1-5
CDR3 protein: TSSLSVGTLNQPQH

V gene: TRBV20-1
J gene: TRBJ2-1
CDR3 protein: SARGTSGNQNEQF

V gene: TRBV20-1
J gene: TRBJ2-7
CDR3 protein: SAPVRGLVGEQY

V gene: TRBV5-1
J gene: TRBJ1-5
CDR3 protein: ASSLETGGQPQH

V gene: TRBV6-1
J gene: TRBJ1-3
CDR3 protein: ASGPPGYSGNTIY

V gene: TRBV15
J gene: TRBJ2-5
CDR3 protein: ATSTGRGPVQETQY

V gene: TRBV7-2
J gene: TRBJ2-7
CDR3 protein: ASSLAGEQY

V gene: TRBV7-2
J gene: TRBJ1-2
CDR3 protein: ASTLGAQGGPYGYT

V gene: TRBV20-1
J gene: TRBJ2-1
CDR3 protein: SARPGQGMSGEQF

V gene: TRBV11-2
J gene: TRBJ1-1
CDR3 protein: ASSPHREGAF

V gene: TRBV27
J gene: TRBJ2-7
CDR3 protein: ASSLGQGAHEQY

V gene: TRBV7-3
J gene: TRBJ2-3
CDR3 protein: ASSSQGAGAGDTQY

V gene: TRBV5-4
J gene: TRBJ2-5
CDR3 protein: ASSLFTAGARETQY

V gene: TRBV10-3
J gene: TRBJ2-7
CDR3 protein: AINPGQGGEQY

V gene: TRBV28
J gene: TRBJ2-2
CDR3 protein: ASSKRGGSNTGELF

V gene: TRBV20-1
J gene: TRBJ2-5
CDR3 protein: SAETGQGTQETQY

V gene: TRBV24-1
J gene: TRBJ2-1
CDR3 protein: ATSDQGQGAYNEQF

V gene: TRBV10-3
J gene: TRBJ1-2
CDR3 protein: AIRIRTDNYGYT

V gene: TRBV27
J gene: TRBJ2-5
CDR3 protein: ASTRPPQETQY

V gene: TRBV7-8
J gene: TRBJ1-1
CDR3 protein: ASSLAGRNTEAF

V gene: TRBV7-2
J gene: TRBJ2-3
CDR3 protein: ASSLSGSPTDTQY

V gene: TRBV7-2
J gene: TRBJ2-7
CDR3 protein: ASSLVYEQY

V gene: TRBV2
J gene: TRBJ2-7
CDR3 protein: ASSEWQSRGDEQY

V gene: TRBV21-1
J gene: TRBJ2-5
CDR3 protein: ASSKGTQY

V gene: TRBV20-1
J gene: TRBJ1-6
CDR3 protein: SARDMGAGNNSPLH

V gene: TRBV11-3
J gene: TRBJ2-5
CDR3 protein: ASSNYPGQRGQETQY

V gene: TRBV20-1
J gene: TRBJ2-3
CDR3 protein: SARVGLTGDTQY

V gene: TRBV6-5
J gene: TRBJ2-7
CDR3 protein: ASSYSTGSGEQY